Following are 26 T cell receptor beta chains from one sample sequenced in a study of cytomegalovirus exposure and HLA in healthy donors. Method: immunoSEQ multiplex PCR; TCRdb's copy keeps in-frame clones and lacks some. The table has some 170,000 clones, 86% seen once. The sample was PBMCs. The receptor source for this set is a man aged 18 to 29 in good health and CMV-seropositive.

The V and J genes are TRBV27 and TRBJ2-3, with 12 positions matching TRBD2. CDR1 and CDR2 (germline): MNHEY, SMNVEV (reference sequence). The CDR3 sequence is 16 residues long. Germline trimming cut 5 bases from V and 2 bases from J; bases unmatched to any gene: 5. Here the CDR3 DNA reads TGTGCCAGCAGTCAGACTAGCGGGGGCTACACAGATACGCAGTATTTT. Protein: CASSQTSGGYTDTQYF.

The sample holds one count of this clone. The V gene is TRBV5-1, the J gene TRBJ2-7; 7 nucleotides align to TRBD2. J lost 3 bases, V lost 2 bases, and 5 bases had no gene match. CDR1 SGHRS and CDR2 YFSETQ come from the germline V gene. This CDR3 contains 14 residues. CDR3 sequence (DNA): TGCGCCAGCAGCTTAGGGCCTAGCGGCTACGAGCAGTACTTC. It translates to CASSLGPSGYEQYF.

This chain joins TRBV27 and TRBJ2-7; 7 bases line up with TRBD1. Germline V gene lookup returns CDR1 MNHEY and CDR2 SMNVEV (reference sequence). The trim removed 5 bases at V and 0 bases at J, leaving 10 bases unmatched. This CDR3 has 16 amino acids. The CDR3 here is CASSLNTGTASYEQYF. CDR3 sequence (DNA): TGTGCCAGCAGTCTCAACACCGGGACAGCCTCCTACGAGCAGTACTTC.

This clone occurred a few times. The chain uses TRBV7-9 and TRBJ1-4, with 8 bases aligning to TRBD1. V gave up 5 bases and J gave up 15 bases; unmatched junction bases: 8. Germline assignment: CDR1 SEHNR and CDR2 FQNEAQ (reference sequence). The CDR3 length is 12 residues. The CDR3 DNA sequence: TGTGCCAGCAGCCTAGGACAGGGTGGATTGTTTTTT. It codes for CASSLGQGGLFF.

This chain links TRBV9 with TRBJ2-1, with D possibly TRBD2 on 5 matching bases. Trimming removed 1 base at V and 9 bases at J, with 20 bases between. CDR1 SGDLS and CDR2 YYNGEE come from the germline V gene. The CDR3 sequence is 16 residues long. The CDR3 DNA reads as TGTGCCAGCAGCGTAAGTGGCGAGAGTGGACTCGGTGAGCAGTTCTTC. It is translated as CASSVSGESGLGEQFF.

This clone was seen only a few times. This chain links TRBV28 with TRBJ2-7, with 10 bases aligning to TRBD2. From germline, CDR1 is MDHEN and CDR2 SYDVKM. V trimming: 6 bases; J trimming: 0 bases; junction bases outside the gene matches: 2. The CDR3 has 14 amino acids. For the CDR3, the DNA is TGTGCCAGCAGCCCTAGCGGGAGCTCCTACGAGCAGTACTTC. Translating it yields CASSPSGSSYEQYF.

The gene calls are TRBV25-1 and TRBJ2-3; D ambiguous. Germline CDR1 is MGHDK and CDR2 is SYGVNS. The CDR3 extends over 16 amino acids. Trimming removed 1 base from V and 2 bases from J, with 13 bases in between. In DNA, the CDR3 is TGTGCCAGCAGTGAATCCCCGTCTACCACCACAGATACGCAGTATTTT. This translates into CASSESPSTTTDTQYF.

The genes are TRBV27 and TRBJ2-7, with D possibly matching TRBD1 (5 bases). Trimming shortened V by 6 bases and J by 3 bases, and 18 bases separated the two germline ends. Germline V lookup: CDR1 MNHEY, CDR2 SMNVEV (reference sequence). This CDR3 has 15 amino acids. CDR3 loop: CASSQGAGAGYEQYF. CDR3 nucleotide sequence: TGTGCCAGCAGCCAAGGGGCAGGCGCAGGCTACGAGCAGTACTTC.

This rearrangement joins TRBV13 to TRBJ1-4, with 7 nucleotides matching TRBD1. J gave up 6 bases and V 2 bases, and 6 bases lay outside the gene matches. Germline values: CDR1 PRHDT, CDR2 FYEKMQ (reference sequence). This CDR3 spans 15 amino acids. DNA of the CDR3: TGTGCCAGCAGCTTATATCAGGGGGGAGATGAAAAACTGTTTTTT. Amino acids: CASSLYQGGDEKLFF.

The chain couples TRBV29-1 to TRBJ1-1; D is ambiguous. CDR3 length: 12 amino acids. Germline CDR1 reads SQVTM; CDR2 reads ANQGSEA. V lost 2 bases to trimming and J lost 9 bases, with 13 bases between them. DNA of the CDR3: TGCAGCGTTGAACGAGAAACAGCAAAAGCTTTCTTT. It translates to CSVERETAKAFF.

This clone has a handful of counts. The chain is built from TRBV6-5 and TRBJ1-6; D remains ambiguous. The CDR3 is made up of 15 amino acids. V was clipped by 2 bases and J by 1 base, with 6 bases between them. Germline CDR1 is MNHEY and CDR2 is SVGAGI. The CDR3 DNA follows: TGTGCCAGCAGTTACGAGGGTTCCTATAATTCACCCCTCCACTTT. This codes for CASSYEGSYNSPLHF.

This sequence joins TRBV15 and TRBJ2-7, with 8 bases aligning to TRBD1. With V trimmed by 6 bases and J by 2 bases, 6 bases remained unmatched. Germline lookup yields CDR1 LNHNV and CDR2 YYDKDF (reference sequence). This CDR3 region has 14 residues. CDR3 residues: CATRLSTGAYEQYF. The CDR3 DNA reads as TGTGCCACCAGATTATCGACAGGGGCCTACGAGCAGTACTTC. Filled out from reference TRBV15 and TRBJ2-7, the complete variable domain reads DAMVIQNPRYQVTQFGKPVTLSCSQTLNHNVMYWYQQKSSQAPKLLFHYYDKDFNNEADTPDNFQSRRPNTSFCFLDIRSPGLGDTAMYLCATRLSTGAYEQYFGPGTRLTVT.

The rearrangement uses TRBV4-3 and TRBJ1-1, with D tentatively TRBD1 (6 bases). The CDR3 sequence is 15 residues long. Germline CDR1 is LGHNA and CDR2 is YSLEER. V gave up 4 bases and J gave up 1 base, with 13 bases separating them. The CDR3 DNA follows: TGCGCCAGCAGCCGATCGGACAGCCGGAACACTGAAGCTTTCTTT. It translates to CASSRSDSRNTEAFF.

DNA for the CDR3: TGTGCCAGCAGCCCAAATTCAAACCGGGACAGCGTCTATGGCTACACCTTC. This sequence encodes CASSPNSNRDSVYGYTF. The chain couples TRBV5-4 to TRBJ1-2; TRBD1 aligns across 7 bases. The CDR3 covers 17 residues. The germline CDR1 and CDR2 sequences are SGHNT and YYREEE (reference sequence). V trimming: 4 bases; J trimming: 4 bases; junction bases outside the gene matches: 16.

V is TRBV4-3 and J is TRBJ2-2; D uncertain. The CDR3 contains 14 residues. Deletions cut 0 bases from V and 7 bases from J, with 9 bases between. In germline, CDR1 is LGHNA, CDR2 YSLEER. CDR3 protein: CASSQDHLGGELFF. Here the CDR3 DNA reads TGCGCCAGCAGCCAAGACCATCTAGGCGGGGAGCTGTTTTTT.

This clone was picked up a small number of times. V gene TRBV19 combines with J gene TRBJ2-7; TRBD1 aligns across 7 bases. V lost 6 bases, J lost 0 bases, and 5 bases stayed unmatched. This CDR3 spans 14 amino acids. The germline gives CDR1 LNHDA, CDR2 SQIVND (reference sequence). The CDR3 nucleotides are TGTGCCAGTAGCGGGACAGTCGTCTCCTACGAGCAGTACTTC. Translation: CASSGTVVSYEQYF.

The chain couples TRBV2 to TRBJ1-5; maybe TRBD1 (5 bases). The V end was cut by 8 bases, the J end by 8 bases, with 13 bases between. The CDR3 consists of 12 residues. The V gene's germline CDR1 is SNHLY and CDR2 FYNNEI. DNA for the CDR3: TGTGCCAGCTTTTACTGGGGGGAGCCCCAGCATTTT. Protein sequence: CASFYWGEPQHF.

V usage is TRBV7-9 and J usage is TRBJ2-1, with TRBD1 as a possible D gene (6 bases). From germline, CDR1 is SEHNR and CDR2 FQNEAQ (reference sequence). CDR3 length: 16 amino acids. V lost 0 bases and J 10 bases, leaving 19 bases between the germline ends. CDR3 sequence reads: CASSLAGASAKGEQFF. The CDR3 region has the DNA TGTGCCAGCAGCTTAGCGGGGGCGTCGGCCAAGGGGGAGCAGTTCTTC.

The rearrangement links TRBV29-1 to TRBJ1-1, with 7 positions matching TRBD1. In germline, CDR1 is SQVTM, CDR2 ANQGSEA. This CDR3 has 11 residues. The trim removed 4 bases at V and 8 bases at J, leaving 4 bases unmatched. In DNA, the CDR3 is TGCAGCGTTGCCCGGGACAGAGAAGCTTTCTTT. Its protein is CSVARDREAFF.

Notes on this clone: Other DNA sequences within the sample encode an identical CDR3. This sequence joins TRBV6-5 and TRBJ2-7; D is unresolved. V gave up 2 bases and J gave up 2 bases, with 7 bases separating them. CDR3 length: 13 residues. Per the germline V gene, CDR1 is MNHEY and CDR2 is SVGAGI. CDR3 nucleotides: TGTGCCAGCAGTTACCGAGGAACCTACGAGCAGTACTTC. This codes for CASSYRGTYEQYF.

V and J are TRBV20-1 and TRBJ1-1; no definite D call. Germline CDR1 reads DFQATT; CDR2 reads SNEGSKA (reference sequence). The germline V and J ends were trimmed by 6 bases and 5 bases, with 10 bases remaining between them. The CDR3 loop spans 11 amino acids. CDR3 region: CSARRETEAFF. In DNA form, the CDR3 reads TGCAGTGCCAGACGGGAGACTGAAGCTTTCTTT.

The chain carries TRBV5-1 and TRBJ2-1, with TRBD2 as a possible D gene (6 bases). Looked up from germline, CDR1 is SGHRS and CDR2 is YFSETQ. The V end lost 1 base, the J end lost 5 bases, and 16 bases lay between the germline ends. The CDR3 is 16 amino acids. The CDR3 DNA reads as TGCGCCAGCAGCTTGATTGCCGGGAGAAGTAACAATGAGCAGTTCTTC. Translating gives CASSLIAGRSNNEQFF. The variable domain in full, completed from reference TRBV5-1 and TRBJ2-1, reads KAGVTQTPRYLIKTRGQQVTLSCSPISGHRSVSWYQQTPGQGLQFLFEYFSETQRNKGNFPGRFSGRQFSNSRSEMNVSTLELGDSALYLCASSLIAGRSNNEQFFGPGTRLTVL.

This CDR3 is CASRPDDRGPSYGYTF. CDR3 DNA sequence: TGCGCCAGCAGACCCGATGACAGGGGCCCTTCCTATGGCTACACCTTC. This chain joins TRBV23-1 and TRBJ1-2; 8 bases fit TRBD1. Being an ORF, TRBV23-1 has a function that is uncertain. V trimming: 6 bases; J trimming: 4 bases; junction bases outside the gene matches: 13. The CDR3 contains 16 residues.

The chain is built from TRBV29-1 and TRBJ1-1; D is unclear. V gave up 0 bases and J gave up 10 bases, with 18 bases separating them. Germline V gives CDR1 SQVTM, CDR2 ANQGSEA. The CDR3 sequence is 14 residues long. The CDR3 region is CSVEDLGGRGAAFF. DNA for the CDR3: TGCAGCGTTGAAGATCTTGGCGGGAGAGGAGCAGCTTTCTTT. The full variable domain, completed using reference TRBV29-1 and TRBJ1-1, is SAVISQKPSRDICQRGTSLTIQCQVDSQVTMMFWYRQQPGQSLTLIATANQGSEATYESGFVIDKFPISRPNLTFSTLTVSNMSPEDSSIYLCSVEDLGGRGAAFFGQGTRLTVV.

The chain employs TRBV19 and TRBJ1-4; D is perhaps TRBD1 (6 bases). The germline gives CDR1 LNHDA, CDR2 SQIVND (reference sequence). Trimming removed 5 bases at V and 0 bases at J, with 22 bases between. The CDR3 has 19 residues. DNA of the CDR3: TGTGCCAGTAGTCAAGACGCGGCAGGGGCTAGAGCAACTAATGAAAAACTGTTTTTT. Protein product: CASSQDAAGARATNEKLFF.

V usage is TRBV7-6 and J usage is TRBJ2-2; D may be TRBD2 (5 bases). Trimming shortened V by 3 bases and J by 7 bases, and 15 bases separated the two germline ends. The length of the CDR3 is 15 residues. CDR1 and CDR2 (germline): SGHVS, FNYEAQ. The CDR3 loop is CASSFGVMRDGELFF. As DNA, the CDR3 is TGTGCCAGCAGCTTTGGTGTCATGAGGGACGGGGAGCTGTTTTTT. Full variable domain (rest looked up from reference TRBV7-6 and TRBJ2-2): GAGVSQSPRYKVTKRGQDVALRCDPISGHVSLYWYRQALGQGPEFLTYFNYEAQQDKSGLPNDRFSAERPEGSISTLTIQRTEQRDSAMYRCASSFGVMRDGELFFGEGSRLTVL.